This entry lists 12 T cell receptor beta chains sequenced from one sample in a study of blood T cell repertoires in COVID-19. Method: immunoSEQ multiplex PCR; TCRdb's copy keeps in-frame clones and lacks some. This table has around 200,000 clones, around 85% appearing once. Sequenced: PBMCs or T cells enriched from blood (not recorded which). These receptors came from a middle-aged man who had recovered from COVID-19.

The gene calls are TRBV27 and TRBJ2-7; 8 bases map to TRBD1. Germline trimming cut 4 bases from V and 6 bases from J; bases unmatched to any gene: 14. This CDR3 contains 16 residues. Germline V gene lookup returns CDR1 MNHEY and CDR2 SMNVEV (reference sequence). For the CDR3, the DNA is TGTGCCAGCAGTTATGGCAGGGGGCGCGTTCCTCTCGAGCAGTACTTC. Protein sequence: CASSYGRGRVPLEQYF.

V and J are TRBV5-4 and TRBJ1-4; D remains ambiguous. CDR1 SGHNT and CDR2 YYREEE come from the germline V gene (reference sequence). This CDR3 has 14 amino acids. V lost 3 bases, J lost 3 bases, and 9 bases lay in between. CDR3 protein: CASSSAGSNEKLFF. The CDR3 nucleotides are TGTGCCAGCAGCTCCGCGGGATCTAATGAAAAACTGTTTTTT.

J is TRBJ2-7 and V is TRBV28, with a tentative D call TRBD2 (5 bases). The germline V and J ends were trimmed by 2 bases and 2 bases, with 16 bases remaining between them. This CDR3 has 16 amino acids. Germline assignment: CDR1 MDHEN and CDR2 SYDVKM. Here the CDR3 DNA reads TGTGCCAGCAGTTTAAATACAGCCAAGACTACCTACGAGCAGTACTTC. Amino acids: CASSLNTAKTTYEQYF.

The rearrangement joins TRBV27 to TRBJ2-1, with 11 nucleotides matching TRBD2. The CDR3 runs 15 residues. V shed 3 bases and J 5 bases; nucleotides not matched to a gene: 3. Germline lookup yields CDR1 MNHEY and CDR2 SMNVEV (reference sequence). CDR3 loop: CASSFLTSGDNEQFF. The CDR3 coding sequence is TGTGCCAGCAGTTTTTTGACTAGCGGGGACAATGAGCAGTTCTTC.

The chain uses TRBV19 and TRBJ1-5; D uncertain. V lost 2 bases and J lost 4, with 12 bases in between. CDR1 is LNHDA and CDR2 is SQIVND in the germline V gene (reference sequence). This CDR3 spans 15 amino acids. CDR3 bases: TGTGCCAGTAGTATAACGAACAGCCGAAATCAGCCCCAGCATTTT. This translates into CASSITNSRNQPQHF.

This chain joins TRBV7-3 and TRBJ2-1, with 8 bases lining up with TRBD2. CDR1 is SGHTA and CDR2 is FQGTGA in the germline V gene. The CDR3 length is 16 residues. Unmatched junction bases numbered 12, after V lost 5 bases and J lost 6 bases. CDR3 protein: CASSPIAGSPGNEQFF. As DNA, the CDR3 is TGTGCCAGCAGCCCGATAGCGGGAAGCCCCGGCAATGAGCAGTTCTTC.

The chain combines TRBV6-5 with TRBJ1-1, with 8 bases identical to TRBD1. The J segment lost 1 base and the V segment lost 7 bases, leaving 8 bases of the junction unmatched. The germline gives CDR1 MNHEY, CDR2 SVGAGI. The CDR3 contains 15 residues. This CDR3 reads CASTTKDRGNTEAFF. The CDR3 DNA follows: TGTGCCAGCACCACCAAAGACAGGGGGAACACTGAAGCTTTCTTT.

CDR3 nucleotide sequence: TGTGCCATCAGTCAGGGACTAGCGGGAGGAGGCACAGATACGCAGTATTTT. Its translation: CAISQGLAGGGTDTQYF. The genes are TRBV10-3 and TRBJ2-3, with TRBD2 matching over 15 bases. V gave up 5 bases and J gave up 1 base; unmatched junction bases: 4. CDR3 length equals 17 residues. From germline, CDR1 is ENHRY and CDR2 SYGVKD.

The chain employs TRBV7-3 and TRBJ1-2, with a weak D call TRBD1 (5 bases). The CDR3 consists of 13 residues. The germline V gene encodes CDR1 SGHTA and CDR2 FQGTGA. V was trimmed by 5 bases and J by 6 bases, leaving 13 bases between them. For the CDR3, the DNA is TGTGCCAGCAGCCCTTCGATAGGGGATGGCTACACCTTC. It codes for CASSPSIGDGYTF.

This clone was detected only a few times. The chain employs TRBV7-2 and TRBJ2-7; possibly TRBD2 for D (5 bases). The V gene's germline CDR1 is SGHTA and CDR2 FQGNSA. The germline V and J ends were trimmed by 4 bases and 2 bases, with 9 bases remaining between them. The CDR3 runs 13 residues. CDR3 DNA: TGTGCCAGCAGCTCGGGATCGACCTACGAGCAGTACTTC. This translates into CASSSGSTYEQYF.

The rearrangement links TRBV7-8 to TRBJ2-7, with 10 bases fitting TRBD1. The CDR3 extends over 15 amino acids. V lost 2 bases and J lost 2; bases outside the gene matches: 3. Germline V gene sequence: CDR1 SGHVS, CDR2 FQNEAQ. As DNA, the CDR3 is TGTGCCAGCAGCTTACAGGGACAGGGGACCTACGAGCAGTACTTC. Amino acid sequence: CASSLQGQGTYEQYF.

The chain uses TRBV24-1 and TRBJ1-2; D is ambiguous. There are 14 residues in the CDR3. In germline, CDR1 is KGHDR, CDR2 SFDVKD. The V and J ends lost 2 bases and 2 bases respectively, with 8 bases between them. Here the CDR3 reads CATSDSRLNYGYTF. The CDR3 DNA reads as TGTGCCACCAGTGATTCGCGACTGAACTATGGCTACACCTTC.